Following are 15 T cell receptor beta chains from one sample sequenced in a study of cytomegalovirus exposure and HLA in healthy donors. The PCR ran on 60 Vbeta and 13 Jbeta primers. TCRdb keeps only in-frame clones here, not all; method: immunoSEQ multiplex PCR. The table lists approximately 140,000 clones, 73% of them singletons. The sample taken for sequencing was PBMCs. The origin of the receptors is a human donor in good health.

V and J are TRBV7-9 and TRBJ2-5, with 7 bases matching TRBD1. The J call may be incorrect, as the DNA end agrees better with TRBJ2-7. Germline CDR1 and CDR2: SEHNR and FQNEAQ (reference sequence). The CDR3 loop spans 15 amino acids. The CDR3 protein is CASSSRGPDSYEQYF. The CDR3 DNA sequence: TGTGCCAGCAGCTCTAGGGGGCCCGACTCCTACGAGCAGTACTTC.

The V and J genes are TRBV29-1 and TRBJ2-2; TRBD1 aligns across 7 bases. Trimming removed 3 bases from V and 8 bases from J; junction bases left unmatched: 15. This CDR3 spans 16 amino acids. Germline V gives CDR1 SQVTM, CDR2 ANQGSEA. CDR3 sequence: CSVELYGTEVGGELFF. CDR3 coding DNA: TGCAGCGTTGAGCTTTACGGGACAGAGGTGGGAGGGGAGCTGTTTTTT.

This clone was seen only once. The rearrangement links TRBV9 to TRBJ2-2; tentatively, D is TRBD2 (6 bases). V was pared by 4 bases and J by 7 bases, with 14 bases between. The CDR3 runs 14 residues. CDR1 and CDR2 (germline): SGDLS, YYNGEE. The CDR3 region is CASSMGRYSGELFF. The CDR3 region has the DNA TGTGCCAGCAGCATGGGGAGGTACAGCGGGGAGCTGTTTTTT. The variable domain in full, completed from reference TRBV9 and TRBJ2-2, reads DSGVTQTPKHLITATGQRVTLRCSPRSGDLSVYWYQQSLDQGLQFLIQYYNGEERAKGNILERFSAQQFPDLHSELNLSSLELGDSALYFCASSMGRYSGELFFGEGSRLTVL.

V is TRBV5-4 and J is TRBJ1-1; D unclear. Trimming cost V 0 bases and J 2 bases, with 8 bases left between them. The CDR3 is 14 amino acids. Germline CDR1 is SGHNT and CDR2 is YYREEE (reference sequence). DNA for the CDR3: TGTGCCAGCAGCTTGGACCCAGGTAACACTGAAGCTTTCTTT. Residues: CASSLDPGNTEAFF.

This rearrangement joins TRBV19 to TRBJ1-1; D gene uncertain. CDR3 size: 14 residues. Germline lookup yields CDR1 LNHDA and CDR2 SQIVND (reference sequence). Trimming left V 5 bases short and J 1 base short, with 11 bases between. The CDR3: CASSSRGRNTEAFF. The CDR3 coding sequence is TGTGCCAGTAGTTCCCGAGGGAGGAACACTGAAGCTTTCTTT.

V is TRBV5-1 and J is TRBJ1-2; unclear D gene. V lost 0 bases to trimming and J lost 8 bases, with 17 bases between them. Germline V gene sequence: CDR1 SGHRS, CDR2 YFSETQ. This CDR3 spans 15 amino acids. The CDR3 region is CASSLDGLARKGYTF. The CDR3 coding sequence is TGCGCCAGCAGCTTGGATGGACTGGCTAGGAAGGGCTACACCTTC.

The chain recombines TRBV11-1 with TRBJ2-1; perhaps TRBD1 as D (7 bases). CDR1 and CDR2 from the germline V gene are SGHAT and FQDESV (reference sequence). CDR3 length: 16 amino acids. V lost 7 bases to trimming and J lost 9 bases, with 25 bases between them. The CDR3 bases are TGTGCCAGCATCCCCAGGGACGCAGGGGGGCGGGGTGAGCAGTTCTTC. Translated: CASIPRDAGGRGEQFF. Complete variable domain (other parts from reference TRBV11-1 and TRBJ2-1): EAEVAQSPRYKITEKSQAVAFWCDPISGHATLYWYRQILGQGPELLVQFQDESVVDDSQLPKDRFSAERLKGVDSTLKIQPAELGDSAMYLCASIPRDAGGRGEQFFGPGTRLTVL.

For the CDR3, the DNA is TGTGCCATCAGTGGGAACAGGGGAGGCTATGGCTACACCTTC. It translates to CAISGNRGGYGYTF. This chain connects TRBV10-3 to TRBJ1-2; TRBD1 matches 7 bases. Germline-derived CDR1 and CDR2 are ENHRY and SYGVKD. Germline trimming cut 4 bases from V and 4 bases from J; bases unmatched to any gene: 6. The CDR3 runs to 14 residues.

The chain is built from TRBV5-1 and TRBJ2-7; 8 bases agree with TRBD1. CDR1 is SGHRS, CDR2 YFSETQ, per germline. The V and J ends lost 0 bases and 3 bases, in that order; junction bases with no gene match: 5. The CDR3 extends over 15 amino acids. The CDR3 sequence: CASSLVPGGSYEQYF. CDR3 in DNA: TGCGCCAGCAGCTTGGTGCCAGGGGGCAGCTACGAGCAGTACTTC.

J is TRBJ2-3 and V is TRBV5-8, with 11 bases identical to TRBD2. The V gene's germline CDR1 is SGHTS and CDR2 YDEGEE. J lost 1 base, V lost 0 bases, and 7 bases had no gene match. The CDR3 extends over 18 amino acids. In DNA, the CDR3 is TGTGCCAGCAGCTTGGCTGTTTTGGGACTAGCGGGCACAGATACGCAGTATTTT. Protein sequence: CASSLAVLGLAGTDTQYF.

The CDR3 sequence: CASSQGGTDTQYF. In DNA form, the CDR3 reads TGCGCCAGCAGTCAGGGAGGGACAGATACGCAGTATTTT. The V and J genes are TRBV10-1 and TRBJ2-3; 7 nucleotides match TRBD2. The germline CDR1 and CDR2 sequences are WNHNN and SYGVQD (reference sequence). The length of the CDR3 is 13 residues. Unmatched junction bases numbered 2, after V lost 5 bases and J lost 3 bases.

Worth noting for this clone: The junction shows a germline mismatch at one end, possibly a read error. The chain recombines TRBV7-9 with TRBJ2-6; TRBD2 aligns across 7 bases. The CDR3 totals 19 residues. The germline gives CDR1 SEHNR, CDR2 FQNEAQ (reference sequence). The CDR3 loop is CSSSLSRLADYSGANVLTF. The CDR3 DNA sequence: TGTTCCAGCAGCTTGAGTCGGCTAGCGGACTACTCTGGGGCCAACGTCCTGACTTTC.

The chain employs TRBV11-2 and TRBJ2-7; D not certain. Germline V lookup: CDR1 SGHAT, CDR2 FQNNGV. Between the trimmed V and J ends, which lost 1 base and 6 bases, there was a span of 10 bases. This CDR3 is 13 amino acids long. This CDR3 reads CASSLVLVGEQYF. DNA for the CDR3: TGTGCCAGCAGCTTAGTGCTAGTCGGCGAGCAGTACTTC.

This clone was counted a single time. V is TRBV27 and J is TRBJ1-2; TRBD1 matches at 7 bases. The length of the CDR3 is 16 residues. Germline CDR1 is MNHEY and CDR2 is SMNVEV (reference sequence). V lost 4 bases and J lost 0; bases outside the gene matches: 8. CDR3 coding DNA: TGTGCCAGCAGTTCAACTACAGGGGTAGCTAACTATGGCTACACCTTC. The encoded protein is CASSSTTGVANYGYTF.

This clone was seen a few times. This chain links TRBV11-3 with TRBJ2-7; D possibly corresponds to TRBD2 (6 bases). Looked up from germline, CDR1 is SGHNT and CDR2 is YENEEA. The V gene lost 5 bases and the J gene lost 2 bases, with 16 bases spanning the gap. The CDR3 contains 15 residues. The CDR3 here is CASSVVGGRPYEQYF. The CDR3, as DNA: TGTGCCAGCAGCGTCGTCGGGGGTCGACCCTACGAGCAGTACTTC.